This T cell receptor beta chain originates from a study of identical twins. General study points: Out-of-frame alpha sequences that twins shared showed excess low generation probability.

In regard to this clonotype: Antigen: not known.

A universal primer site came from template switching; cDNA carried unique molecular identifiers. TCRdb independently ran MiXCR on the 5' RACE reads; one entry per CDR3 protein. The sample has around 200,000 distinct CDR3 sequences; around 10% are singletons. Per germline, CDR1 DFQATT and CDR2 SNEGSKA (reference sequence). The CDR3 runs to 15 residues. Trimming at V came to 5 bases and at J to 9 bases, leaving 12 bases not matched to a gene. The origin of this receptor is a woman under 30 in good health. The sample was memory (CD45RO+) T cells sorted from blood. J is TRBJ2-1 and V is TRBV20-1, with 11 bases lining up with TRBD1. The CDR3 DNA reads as TGCAGTGCTCCTGCGTCGGACAGGGGGCGGGGTGAGCAGTTCTTC. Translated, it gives CSAPASDRGRGEQFF.